This is a list of T cell receptor beta chains from one sample in a study of cytomegalovirus exposure and HLA in healthy donors. The data were produced by immunoSEQ multiplex PCR, yet TCRdb's version contains in-frame clones alone and is incomplete. Among under 150,000 clones listed, around 77% were seen once. The sample comprised PBMCs. All receptors come from a woman aged 25 to 39 in good health and CMV-seropositive. CDR3s include the opening cysteine and the closing phenylalanine or tryptophan. The D gene is left open where the match is weak. Clone size appears in some rows only: once, few, many, or a class for an expanded clone.

TRBJ1-1,-,TRBV5-6,few,CASSFREGGRGEAFF,TGTGCCAGCAGCTTCCGAGAGGGGGGGCGCGGTGAAGCTTTCTTT
TRBJ2-5,-,TRBV11-3,-,CASSLNFGETQYF,TGTGCCAGCAGCTTAAATTTCGGGGAGACCCAGTACTTC
TRBJ1-1,TRBD1,TRBV5-4,-,CASSRGQGAGTEAFF,TGTGCCAGCAGCCGTGGACAGGGGGCGGGCACTGAAGCTTTCTTT
TRBJ2-7,TRBD2,TRBV10-3,-,CAISGFGSGRGYEQYF,TGTGCCATCAGTGGATTCGGGAGCGGGAGGGGGTACGAGCAGTACTTC
TRBJ1-2,TRBD1,TRBV6-1,few,CASSGGGDLWGYTF,TGTGCCAGCAGTGGAGGGGGCGATCTGTGGGGCTACACCTTC
TRBJ1-2,TRBD1,TRBV6-1,-,CASSEVRALRGDDYGYTF,TGTGCCAGCAGTGAAGTTCGGGCTCTCAGGGGGGATGACTATGGCTACACCTTC
TRBJ2-5,TRBD2,TRBV7-3,-,CASSEVAGTQETQYF,TGTGCCAGCAGCGAAGTAGCGGGGACCCAAGAGACCCAGTACTTC
TRBJ1-1,-,TRBV6-5,few,CASSEVGGNTEAFF,TGTGCCAGCAGTGAAGTAGGCGGGAACACTGAAGCTTTCTTT
TRBJ1-2,-,TRBV5-8,-,CASSLAGGRLYGYTF,TGTGCCAGCAGCTTGGCCGGGGGGAGACTCTATGGCTACACCTTC
TRBJ2-5,TRBD2,TRBV5-1,-,CASKAGGGSPFYETQYF,TGCGCCAGCAAGGCTGGCGGGGGAAGCCCATTTTATGAGACCCAGTACTTC
TRBJ1-1,TRBD1,TRBV16,-,CASSQRQGSEAFF,TGTGCCAGCAGCCAGAGACAGGGCTCGGAAGCTTTCTTT
TRBJ1-3,-,TRBV7-6,-,CASTPTRSSGNTIYF,TGTGCCAGCACTCCAACCCGTAGCTCTGGAAACACCATATATTTT
TRBJ1-1,TRBD1,TRBV5-1,-,CASSFRDRNLNTEAFF,TGCGCCAGCAGCTTCCGGGACAGAAACCTAAACACTGAAGCTTTCTTT
TRBJ2-7,-,TRBV6-5,-,CASSLTGYEQYF,TGTGCCAGCAGCCTAACAGGCTACGAGCAGTACTTC
TRBJ1-1,-,TRBV11-2,-,CASSKGGGNTEAFF,TGTGCCAGCAGCAAAGGAGGTGGGAACACTGAAGCTTTCTTT
TRBJ2-2,TRBD1,TRBV9,-,CASASGGYTGELFF,TGTGCCAGCGCTTCAGGGGGATATACCGGGGAGCTGTTTTTT
TRBJ2-1,TRBD1,TRBV23-1,-,CARAILGQDNEQFF,TGCGCCAGGGCGATCTTGGGACAGGACAATGAGCAGTTCTTC
TRBJ1-2,-,TRBV5-1,-,CASSLVQREGGYTF,TGCGCCAGCAGCTTGGTTCAACGGGAGGGTGGCTACACCTTC